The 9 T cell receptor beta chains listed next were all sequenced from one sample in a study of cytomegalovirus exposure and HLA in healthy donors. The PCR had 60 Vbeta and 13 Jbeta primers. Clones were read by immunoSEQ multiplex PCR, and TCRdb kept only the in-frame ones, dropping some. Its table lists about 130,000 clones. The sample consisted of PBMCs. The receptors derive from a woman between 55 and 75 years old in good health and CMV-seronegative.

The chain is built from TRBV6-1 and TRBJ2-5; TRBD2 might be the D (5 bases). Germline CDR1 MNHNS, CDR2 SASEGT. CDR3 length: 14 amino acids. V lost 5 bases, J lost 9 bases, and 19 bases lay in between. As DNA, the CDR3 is TGTGCCAGCAGTACCACCAAAAGGACTTCGGCCCAGTACTTC. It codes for CASSTTKRTSAQYF.

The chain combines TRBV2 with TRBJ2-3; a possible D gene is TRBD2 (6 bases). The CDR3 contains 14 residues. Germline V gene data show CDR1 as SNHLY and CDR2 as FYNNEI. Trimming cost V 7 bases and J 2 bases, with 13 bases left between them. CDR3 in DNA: TGTGCCAGCAATTTAGCGGCTAACACAGATACGCAGTATTTT. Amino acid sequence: CASNLAANTDTQYF.

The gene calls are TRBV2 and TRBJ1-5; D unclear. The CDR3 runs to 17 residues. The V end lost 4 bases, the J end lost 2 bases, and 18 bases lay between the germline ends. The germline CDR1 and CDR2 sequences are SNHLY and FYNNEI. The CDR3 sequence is CASSGPHSILGNQPQHF. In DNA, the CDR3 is TGTGCCAGCAGTGGTCCGCATAGCATTTTGGGCAATCAGCCCCAGCATTTT.

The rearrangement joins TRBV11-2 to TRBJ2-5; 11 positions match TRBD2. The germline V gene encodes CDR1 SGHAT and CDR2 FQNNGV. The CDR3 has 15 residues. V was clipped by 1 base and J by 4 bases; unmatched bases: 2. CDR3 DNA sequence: TGTGCCAGCAGCTTAGTAGCGGGAGGGCGAGAGACCCAGTACTTC. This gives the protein CASSLVAGGRETQYF.

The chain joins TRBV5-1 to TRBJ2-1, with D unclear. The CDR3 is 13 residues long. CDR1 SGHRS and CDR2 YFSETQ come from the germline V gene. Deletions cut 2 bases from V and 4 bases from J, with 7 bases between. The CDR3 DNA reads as TGCGCCAGCAGCTTTTCTACGTACAATGAGCAGTTCTTC. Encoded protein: CASSFSTYNEQFF.

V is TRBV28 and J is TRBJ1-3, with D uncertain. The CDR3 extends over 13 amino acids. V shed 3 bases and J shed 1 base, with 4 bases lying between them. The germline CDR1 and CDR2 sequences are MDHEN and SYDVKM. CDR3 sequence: CASSLQSGNTIYF. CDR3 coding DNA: TGTGCCAGCAGTTTGCAGTCTGGAAACACCATATATTTT. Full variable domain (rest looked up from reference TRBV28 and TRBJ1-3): DVKVTQSSRYLVKRTGEKVFLECVQDMDHENMFWYRQDPGLGLRLIYFSYDVKMKEKGDIPEGYSVSREKKERFSLILESASTNQTSMYLCASSLQSGNTIYFGEGSWLTVV.

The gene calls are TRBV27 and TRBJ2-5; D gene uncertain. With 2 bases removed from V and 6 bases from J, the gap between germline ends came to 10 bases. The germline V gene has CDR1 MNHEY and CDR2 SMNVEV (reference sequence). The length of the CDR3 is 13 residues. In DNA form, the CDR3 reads TGTGCCAGCAGTTTACCCCCAGGAAAGACCCAGTACTTC. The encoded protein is CASSLPPGKTQYF.

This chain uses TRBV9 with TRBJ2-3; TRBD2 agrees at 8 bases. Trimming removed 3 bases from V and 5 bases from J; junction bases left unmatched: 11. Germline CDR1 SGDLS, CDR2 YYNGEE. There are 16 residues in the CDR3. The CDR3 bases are TGTGCCAGCAGCGCACAGAGAGCGGGGGTCGGAGATACGCAGTATTTT. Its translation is CASSAQRAGVGDTQYF. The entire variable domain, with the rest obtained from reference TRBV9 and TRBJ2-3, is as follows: DSGVTQTPKHLITATGQRVTLRCSPRSGDLSVYWYQQSLDQGLQFLIQYYNGEERAKGNILERFSAQQFPDLHSELNLSSLELGDSALYFCASSAQRAGVGDTQYFGPGTRLTVL.

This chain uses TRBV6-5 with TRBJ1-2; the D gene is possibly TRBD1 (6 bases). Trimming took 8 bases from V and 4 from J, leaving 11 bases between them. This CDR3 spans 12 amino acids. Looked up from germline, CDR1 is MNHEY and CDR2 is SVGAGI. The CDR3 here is CASRGGSYGYTF. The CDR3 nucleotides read TGTGCCAGCCGAGGGGGATCCTATGGCTACACCTTC.